Below are 9 T cell receptor beta chains sequenced from a single sample in a study of cytomegalovirus exposure and HLA in healthy donors. Both 60 Vbeta primers and 13 Jbeta primers went into the PCR. The method was immunoSEQ multiplex PCR; TCRdb's version includes in-frame clones alone and lacks a portion of them. The sample lists about 95,000 clones; about 80% were seen once. What was sequenced was PBMCs. These receptor sequences come from a man in his late teens or twenties in good health and CMV-seropositive.

This rearrangement joins TRBV5-1 to TRBJ1-6; D is perhaps TRBD1 (5 bases). Germline CDR1 reads SGHRS; CDR2 reads YFSETQ. Trimming shortened V by 4 bases and J by 8 bases, and 10 bases separated the two germline ends. The CDR3 is 13 residues long. The CDR3, as DNA: TGCGCCAGCAGCCCAACGGGGGATTCACCCCTCCACTTT. It specifies CASSPTGDSPLHF.

This clone appeared a few times. The rearrangement uses TRBV5-6 and TRBJ2-2; maybe TRBD2 (6 bases). CDR1 is SGHDT and CDR2 is YYEEEE in the germline V gene. The CDR3 length is 13 residues. Trimming cost V 0 bases and J 6 bases, with 6 bases left between them. This CDR3 is CASSLASAGELFF. CDR3 nucleotide sequence: TGTGCCAGCAGCTTGGCTAGCGCCGGGGAGCTGTTTTTT.

The CDR3 DNA sequence: TGTGCCAGCAGGGACAGTTTAGGGGAGACCCAGTACTTC. Its protein is CASRDSLGETQYF. The rearrangement joins TRBV7-9 to TRBJ2-5; perhaps TRBD1 as D (6 bases). The CDR3 spans 13 residues. Trimming removed 6 bases at V and 5 bases at J, with 13 bases between. Germline V gene sequence: CDR1 SEHNR, CDR2 FQNEAQ (reference sequence).

This chain links TRBV27 with TRBJ2-1, with a possible D match to TRBD1 (7 bases). Trimming stripped 2 bases from V and 6 bases from J, with 23 bases between. CDR1 and CDR2 (germline): MNHEY, SMNVEV (reference sequence). CDR3 length: 18 amino acids. In DNA, the CDR3 is TGTGCCAGCAGTTTAGGGAAGTTCGGAGGGGGCAGCGGCAATGAGCAGTTCTTC. Translated, it gives CASSLGKFGGGSGNEQFF.

This clone appeared a few times. The rearrangement joins TRBV10-2 to TRBJ1-5; D remains unclear. The CDR3 length is 14 residues. Trimming removed 3 bases at V and 5 bases at J, with 11 bases between. Per the germline V gene, CDR1 is WSHSY and CDR2 is SAAADI. DNA of the CDR3: TGCGCCAGCAGTGAACCGGGAGACTATCAGCCCCAGCATTTT. As protein: CASSEPGDYQPQHF.

V usage is TRBV7-8 and J usage is TRBJ2-3, with 9 nucleotides matching TRBD1. The CDR3 is 16 amino acids. Germline trimming cut 3 bases from V and 2 bases from J; bases unmatched to any gene: 6. Germline V CDR1 and CDR2: SGHVS, FQNEAQ. In nucleotides, the CDR3 is TGTGCCAGCAGCTTTGGACAGGGGATACCCACAGATACGCAGTATTTT. Translated, it gives CASSFGQGIPTDTQYF.

The chain carries TRBV6-5 and TRBJ1-2, with TRBD1 identical over 9 bases. With 0 bases clipped from V and 3 bases from J, the junction kept 5 bases outside the gene matches. CDR1 is MNHEY, CDR2 SVGAGI, per germline. The CDR3 is 16 residues long. This chain's CDR3 is CASSYSVGQGHYGYTF. CDR3 in DNA: TGTGCCAGCAGTTACTCGGTGGGACAGGGTCACTATGGCTACACCTTC.

CDR3: CASSSSAGSNTGELFF. The CDR3 coding sequence is TGCGCCAGCAGCTCCTCGGCAGGGTCGAACACCGGGGAGCTGTTTTTT. This rearrangement joins TRBV5-1 to TRBJ2-2, with D perhaps TRBD1 (5 bases). The germline V gene encodes CDR1 SGHRS and CDR2 YFSETQ. V shed 3 bases and J shed 0 bases, with 12 bases lying between them. There are 16 residues in the CDR3.

As DNA, the CDR3 is TGTGCCAGCAGTTTATTTCAGATTAACACTGAAGCTTTCTTT. Protein product: CASSLFQINTEAFF. The genes are TRBV28 and TRBJ1-1; D gene uncertain. The germline gives CDR1 MDHEN, CDR2 SYDVKM. The CDR3 spans 14 residues. Between the trimmed V and J ends, which lost 1 base and 2 bases, there was a span of 8 bases.